A selection of T cell receptor beta chains follows, all from one sample in a study of blood T cell repertoires in COVID-19. Here immunoSEQ multiplex PCR was the method, and the copy in TCRdb shows in-frame clones only, minus some. The table has about 140,000 clones, 70% to 80% seen once. Sequenced sample: peripheral blood. The receptors derive from a man aged 50 or older with acute or convalescent COVID-19. The CDR3 runs from the conserved cysteine through the conserved F or W. Fields, in order: clone size, J gene, V gene, D gene, CDR3 DNA, CDR3 protein. The D gene is left open where the match is weak. Some rows mark clone size as missing; the rest say once, few, many or name a class of expanded clone.

- | TRBJ2-1 | TRBV11-2 | - | TGTGCCAGCAGCTTAGCAGGGAACAATGAGCAGTTCTTC | CASSLAGNNEQFF
- | TRBJ2-3 | TRBV10-2 | TRBD2 | TGCGCCAGCAGTGATAGCGGGGCAACAGATACGCAGTATTTT | CASSDSGATDTQYF
- | TRBJ1-2 | TRBV19 | TRBD1 | TGTGCCACCGAGGACAGGACCAACCTCGGTGGCTACACCTTC | CATEDRTNLGGYTF
- | TRBJ2-1 | TRBV6-1 | TRBD2 | TGTGCCAGCAGTGTGGGTACGACTAGCGGGGGGTACAATGAGCAGTTCTTC | CASSVGTTSGGYNEQFF
- | TRBJ1-5 | TRBV27 | - | TGTGCCAGCAGTTTAGAATGGGGAAGGGGCCAGCCCCAGCATTTT | CASSLEWGRGQPQHF
- | TRBJ2-1 | TRBV7-2 | TRBD1 | TGTGCCAGCAGCTCTGGGACAGCCAATGAGCAGTTCTTC | CASSSGTANEQFF
- | TRBJ1-2 | TRBV30 | TRBD1 | TGTGCCTGGAGTGTACGACAGGGTAACTATGGCTACACCTTC | CAWSVRQGNYGYTF
- | TRBJ2-3 | TRBV5-1 | - | TGCGCCAGCAAGAGAGCTAGCACAGATACGCAGTATTTT | CASKRASTDTQYF
- | TRBJ2-7 | TRBV27 | - | TGTGCCAGCAGAGGAGGACAGCACTACGAGCAGTACTTC | CASRGGQHYEQYF
- | TRBJ2-1 | TRBV5-6 | TRBD1 | TGTGCCAGCAGTACCCGGGACAGGGGTTACAATGAGCAGTTCTTC | CASSTRDRGYNEQFF
- | TRBJ2-1 | TRBV7-6 | TRBD2 | TGTGCCAGCAGCCCTTATCTAGCGGGGGGGCCCTACAATGAGCAGTTCTTC | CASSPYLAGGPYNEQFF
- | TRBJ2-3 | TRBV7-9 | TRBD1 | TGTGCCAGCAGCTCGGGGACAGGGGGCACAGATACGCAGTATTTT | CASSSGTGGTDTQYF
once | TRBJ2-3 | TRBV20-1 | TRBD2 | TGCAGTGCTAGTTCTCTAGCGGGGTCTAGCACAGATACGCAGTATTTT | CSASSLAGSSTDTQYF
once | TRBJ2-5 | TRBV3-1/TRBV3-2 | - | TGTGCCAGCAGCCAACGTCGGGAGACCCAGTACTTC | CASSQRRETQYF
- | TRBJ2-5 | TRBV18 | TRBD1 | TGTGCCAGCTCACCCCGGACAGGGGCGGAGGAGACCCAGTACTTC | CASSPRTGAEETQYF
- | TRBJ1-6 | TRBV6-5 | - | TGTGCCAGCAGTTACTCGAGGCGGGGAACTTCACCCCTCCACTTT | CASSYSRRGTSPLHF
- | TRBJ2-2 | TRBV27 | TRBD2 | TGTGCCAGCAGTCAAACTAGCGGAGGGGAGCTGTTTTTT | CASSQTSGGELFF
- | TRBJ1-2 | TRBV27 | - | TGTGCCAGCAGTTTATCGTGGGCCCACTATGGCTACACCTTC | CASSLSWAHYGYTF
- | TRBJ1-2 | TRBV4-1 | TRBD1 | TGCGCCAGCAGCCCAACGTTGACAGGGGCCCTACCCTATGGCTACACCTTC | CASSPTLTGALPYGYTF